This TCR delta chain was recorded in a study of Vδ1+ human thymocytes. This clone was counted a few times. As yet, its antigen is unknown. Other DNA variants within this sample encode the same CDR3. The CDR3 is 15 amino acids. V gave up 3 bases and J gave up 0 bases, with 11 bases separating them. CDR1 TSWWSYY and CDR2 QGS come from the germline V gene. Study-wide findings and caveats: Bulk repertoire data may be misinterpreted because of unexpected Vdelta2 sequences. Thymic TRG and TRD repertoires appeared highly polyclonal, with Gaussian CDR3 length distributions. Despite high sort purity, approximately 20% of thymic T cell receptor delta sequences were Vdelta2.

After alphabeta T cell depletion, CD3+ Vdelta1+ Vdelta2- thymocytes were sorted. Vdelta1+ thymocyte sorts reached between about 96% and 99.6% purity. The template was reverse-transcribed extracted RNA. CDR3 amplicons came from multiplex PCR with pooled V-gene forward and constant-region reverse primers. TCRdb reprocessed the multiplex PCR reads through CATT. The sample lists over 45,000 delta-chain clones, approximately 16% occurring once. The TCR originated in a boy under three years old who had congenital heart surgery. The chain combines TRDV1 with TRDJ1; the D is unclear. Sequencing was performed on Vdelta1+ gamma-delta thymocytes from the thymus. Regarding subset: FACS-sorted CD3+ TCRalphabeta- TCRVdelta1+ TCRVdelta2- thymocytes. CDR3 nucleotides: TGTGCTCTTGGGGAGCCCCGGACCTACACCGATAAACTCATCTTT. Its protein is CALGEPRTYTDKLIF.